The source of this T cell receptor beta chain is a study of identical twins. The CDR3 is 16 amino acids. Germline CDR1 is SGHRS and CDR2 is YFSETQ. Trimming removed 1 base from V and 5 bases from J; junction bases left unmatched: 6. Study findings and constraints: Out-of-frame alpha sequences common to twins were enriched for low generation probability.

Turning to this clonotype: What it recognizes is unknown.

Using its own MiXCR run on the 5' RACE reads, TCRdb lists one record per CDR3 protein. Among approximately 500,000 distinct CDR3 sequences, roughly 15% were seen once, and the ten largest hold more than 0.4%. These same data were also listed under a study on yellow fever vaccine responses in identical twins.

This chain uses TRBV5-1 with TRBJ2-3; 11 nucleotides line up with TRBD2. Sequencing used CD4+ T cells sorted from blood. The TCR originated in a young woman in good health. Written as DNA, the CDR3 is TGCGCCAGCAGCTTGACTAGCGGGGGCCCGGGAGATACGCAGTATTTT. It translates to CASSLTSGGPGDTQYF.